These 19 T cell receptor beta chains came from one sample sequenced in a study of blood T cell repertoires in COVID-19. Assay used: immunoSEQ multiplex PCR; TCRdb lists only in-frame clones, some missing. The sample lists roughly 150,000 clones; around 82% were seen once. The specimen sequenced was PBMCs or T cells enriched from blood (not recorded which). The source of these receptors is a man aged 35-49 years who had recovered from COVID-19.

The V gene is TRBV19, the J gene TRBJ1-2; D unresolved. V lost 8 bases, J lost 6 bases, and 19 bases lay in between. CDR3 size: 14 residues. Germline V CDR1 and CDR2: LNHDA, SQIVND (reference sequence). CDR3 nucleotides: TGTGCCAGTGCCACCGCCGGGGTAAACAATGGCTACACCTTC. Protein product: CASATAGVNNGYTF.

This chain joins TRBV6-1 and TRBJ2-2, with TRBD2 matching 8 bases. With 7 bases clipped from V and 2 bases from J, the junction kept 12 bases outside the gene matches. The CDR3 has 17 amino acids. The germline gives CDR1 MNHNS, CDR2 SASEGT. The CDR3 loop reads CASIDHYGTSNTGELFF. In DNA form, the CDR3 reads TGTGCCAGCATTGACCACTACGGGACTAGTAACACCGGGGAGCTGTTTTTT.

This sequence joins TRBV5-1 and TRBJ2-6, with TRBD1 as a possible D gene (5 bases). With 0 bases removed from V and 2 bases from J, the gap between germline ends came to 9 bases. The germline V gene encodes CDR1 SGHRS and CDR2 YFSETQ. The CDR3 is 16 amino acids. In DNA, the CDR3 is TGCGCCAGCAGCTTGGGACAGAAAACTGGGGCCAACGTCCTGACTTTC. Translation gives CASSLGQKTGANVLTF. Filled out from reference TRBV5-1 and TRBJ2-6, the complete variable domain reads KAGVTQTPRYLIKTRGQQVTLSCSPISGHRSVSWYQQTPGQGLQFLFEYFSETQRNKGNFPGRFSGRQFSNSRSEMNVSTLELGDSALYLCASSLGQKTGANVLTFGAGSRLTVL.

This clone appeared a few times. The rearrangement links TRBV12-2 to TRBJ2-7; no check of the table's D call, TRBD1, against the DNA was made. TRBV12-2 is designated a pseudogene. The CDR3 length is 14 residues. The CDR3 protein is CASRLPGPNYEQYV. The CDR3 DNA reads as TGTGCAAGTCGCTTACCAGGTCCCAACTACGAGCAGTACGTC.

This rearrangement joins TRBV11-2 to TRBJ2-3, with TRBD2 identical over 8 bases. J lost 9 bases, V lost 4 bases, and 6 bases had no gene match. CDR1 is SGHAT and CDR2 is FQNNGV in the germline V gene. The length of the CDR3 is 13 residues. CDR3 nucleotide sequence: TGTGCCAGCAGCTGGCCGGGGGGGCAGACGCAGTATTTT. This gives the protein CASSWPGGQTQYF.

The chain employs TRBV30 and TRBJ1-5, with D possibly TRBD1 on 6 matching bases. Germline V CDR1 and CDR2: GTSNPN, SVGIG (reference sequence). The CDR3 is 15 amino acids. V lost 3 bases and J 4 bases, leaving 16 bases between the germline ends. The CDR3 nucleotides are TGTGCCTGGAGGGGTGGGGGGGCCTCAAATCAGCCCCAGCATTTT. Its translation is CAWRGGGASNQPQHF.

This clone appeared a single time. The chain links TRBV5-8 to TRBJ2-3, with TRBD2 identical over 9 bases. V lost 4 bases and J lost 3; bases outside the gene matches: 6. CDR3 length: 15 residues. Per the germline V gene, CDR1 is SGHTS and CDR2 is YDEGEE. CDR3 sequence reads: CASSEGTSTTDTQYF. For the CDR3, the DNA is TGTGCCAGCAGCGAAGGGACTAGCACAACAGATACGCAGTATTTT. The variable domain in full, with the rest retrieved from reference TRBV5-8 and TRBJ2-3, is EAGVTQSPTHLIKTRGQQATLRCSPISGHTSVYWYQQALGLGLQFLLWYDEGEERNRGNFPPRFSGRQFPNYSSELNVNALELEDSALYLCASSEGTSTTDTQYFGPGTRLTVL.

CDR3 bases: TGCGCCAGCCGACAGGGGGCTGATACGCAGTATTTT. Amino acid sequence: CASRQGADTQYF. The chain links TRBV5-1 to TRBJ2-3; 10 positions match TRBD1. CDR1 is SGHRS, CDR2 YFSETQ, per germline. There are 12 residues in the CDR3. J was trimmed by 6 bases and V by 7 bases; bases with no gene match: 2.

CDR3 in DNA: TGTGCCAGCAGCTTGGGATGGGGGCCCGGGACTGAAGCTTTCTTT. Its protein product is CASSLGWGPGTEAFF. The J gene is TRBJ1-1, the V gene TRBV5-6; tentatively, D is TRBD1 (6 bases). The V end was cut by 0 bases, the J end by 5 bases, with 14 bases between. This CDR3 has 15 residues. Germline lookup yields CDR1 SGHDT and CDR2 YYEEEE.

J is TRBJ2-7 and V is TRBV5-1; maybe TRBD1 (6 bases). The CDR3 loop spans 15 amino acids. Trimming shortened V by 4 bases and J by 6 bases, and 20 bases separated the two germline ends. CDR1 SGHRS and CDR2 YFSETQ come from the germline V gene. The CDR3 DNA is TGCGCCAGCAGCCCGAACAGGGATCGGGCTTCCGAGCAGTACTTC. Protein product: CASSPNRDRASEQYF.

The chain links TRBV5-1 to TRBJ1-1; TRBD1 matches 7 bases. Per the germline V gene, CDR1 is SGHRS and CDR2 is YFSETQ. With V trimmed by 4 bases and J by 0 bases, 6 bases remained unmatched. The CDR3 has 15 residues. CDR3 DNA: TGCGCCAGCAGCCGGGGGACAGAGATGAACACTGAAGCTTTCTTT. This sequence encodes CASSRGTEMNTEAFF.

The chain joins TRBV3-1 (or the pseudogene TRBV3-2) to TRBJ2-5; 8 bases line up with TRBD2. Germline V lookup: CDR1 LGHDT, CDR2 YNNKEL (reference sequence). The CDR3 contains 14 residues. J gave up 5 bases and V 2 bases, and 4 bases lay outside the gene matches. CDR3 coding DNA: TGTGCCAGCAGCCAACTGACGGGGGGGGAGACCCAGTACTTC. Protein: CASSQLTGGETQYF.

The rearrangement joins TRBV19 to TRBJ1-3, with 7 nucleotides matching TRBD1. Germline V gives CDR1 LNHDA, CDR2 SQIVND (reference sequence). This CDR3 contains 17 residues. After removal of 5 bases from V and 1 base from J, the junction contained 11 bases not matched to a gene. The chain's CDR3 is CASSAPGTDNSGNTIYF. The CDR3 DNA reads TGTGCCAGTAGTGCCCCCGGGACAGATAATTCTGGAAACACCATATATTTT.

This chain connects TRBV7-9 to TRBJ2-3; D gene unclear. Trimming cost V 1 base and J 0 bases, with 5 bases left between them. The CDR3 loop spans 14 amino acids. From germline, CDR1 is SEHNR and CDR2 FQNEAQ (reference sequence). The CDR3 nucleotides are TGTGCCAGCAGCTTAGTAACTAGCACAGATACGCAGTATTTT. Translating it yields CASSLVTSTDTQYF.

This clone was counted many times. This chain connects TRBV19 to TRBJ1-5; 7 nucleotides agree with TRBD1. Germline CDR1 and CDR2: LNHDA and SQIVND (reference sequence). This CDR3 has 14 residues. V shed 6 bases, J shed 6 bases, and the junction held 8 bases outside the gene matches. DNA of the CDR3: TGTGCCAGTAGCTATGATAACAGGGGTCAGCCCCAGCATTTT. It specifies CASSYDNRGQPQHF.

The rearrangement links TRBV13 to TRBJ2-2, with TRBD1 identical over 7 bases. This CDR3 is 16 amino acids long. The V gene end was trimmed by 0 bases and the J gene end by 6 bases; junction bases not matched to a gene: 7. The germline V gene encodes CDR1 PRHDT and CDR2 FYEKMQ (reference sequence). The CDR3 nucleotides are TGTGCCAGCAGCTTAGGCAGACAGGGACCACCCGGGGAGCTGTTTTTT. Protein product: CASSLGRQGPPGELFF.

This chain uses TRBV6-5 with TRBJ2-7; TRBD1 matches 9 bases. Germline CDR1 MNHEY, CDR2 SVGAGI. Germline trimming cut 4 bases from V and 2 bases from J; bases unmatched to any gene: 6. The CDR3 spans 15 residues. The DNA of the CDR3 is TGTGCCAGCAGTTCATCGACAGGGGGGACCTACGAGCAGTACTTC. Translation gives CASSSSTGGTYEQYF.

This CDR3 reads CAWMGGPNEKLFF. The CDR3 nucleotides are TGTGCCTGGATGGGGGGTCCTAATGAAAAACTGTTTTTT. The chain recombines TRBV30 with TRBJ1-4; the D gene is possibly TRBD1 (5 bases). CDR1 and CDR2 (germline): GTSNPN, SVGIG (reference sequence). Trimming removed 4 bases at V and 3 bases at J, with 9 bases between. This CDR3 has 13 amino acids.

The V call is TRBV7-9, the J call TRBJ1-2, with D unresolved. The germline V gene encodes CDR1 SEHNR and CDR2 FQNEAQ (reference sequence). Trimming pared 0 bases from V and 0 bases from J, leaving 5 bases between. The CDR3 runs 14 residues. CDR3 DNA sequence: TGTGCCAGCAGCTTAGCCGGGGCTAACTATGGCTACACCTTC. Residues: CASSLAGANYGYTF.